This entry lists 17 T cell receptor beta chains sequenced from one sample in a study of graft-versus-host responses after intestinal transplantation. For these receptors, no antigen is known. Data came from immunoSEQ multiplex PCR; TCRdb stores just in-frame clones and leaves some out. The sample carries 130,000 or so clones, 85% to 95% recorded once. Sample: unstimulated CD4+ T cells sorted from spleen or lymph node cells, taken before intestinal transplant. All receptors come from a human donor who received an intestinal transplant.

The chain joins TRBV9 to TRBJ2-5; D unclear. The CDR3 contains 12 residues. The ends were cut back, 4 bases at V and 5 bases at J, with 9 bases in the middle. CDR1 is SGDLS, CDR2 YYNGEE, per germline. In DNA, the CDR3 is TGTGCCAGCAGCCCCGGTGGGGAGACCCAGTACTTC. Translation: CASSPGGETQYF.

For this clone: A junction boundary mismatches the germline segment, possibly from a read error. Other nucleotide sequences from this sample produce the same CDR3. The chain employs TRBV4-3 and TRBJ2-1, with 8 bases lining up with TRBD2. The CDR3 contains 17 residues. CDR1 is LGHNA, CDR2 YSLEER, per germline. For the CDR3, the DNA is TGCGCCAGCAGCCTTCAAGGTTGGAGCGGGAGTTACAACGAGCAGTTCTTC. This translates into CASSLQGWSGSYNEQFF.

The genes are TRBV18 and TRBJ2-5, with D uncertain. Germline-derived CDR1 and CDR2 are KGHSH and LQKENI. Trimming pared 6 bases from V and 3 bases from J, leaving 8 bases between. This CDR3 comprises 12 residues. In nucleotides, the CDR3 is TGTGCCAGCTCCCAGGTCGAAGAGACCCAGTACTTC. Translated, it gives CASSQVEETQYF.

The chain recombines TRBV28 with TRBJ1-1; D uncertain. The ends were cut back, 5 bases at V and 3 bases at J, with 19 bases in the middle. The CDR3 totals 16 residues. Germline V CDR1 and CDR2: MDHEN, SYDVKM. The DNA of the CDR3 is TGTGCCAGCAGTCCCTCCTTAAGGACGGCGGACACTGAAGCTTTCTTT. It codes for CASSPSLRTADTEAFF.

This clone occurred once. The chain uses TRBV19 and TRBJ2-1; TRBD1 matches at 11 bases. The CDR3 sequence is 15 residues long. Germline V gene lookup returns CDR1 LNHDA and CDR2 SQIVND (reference sequence). Trimming took 4 bases from V and 3 from J; bases not matched to a gene: 2. The DNA for the CDR3 is TGTGCCAGTAGTACCGGGACAGGGGGCTACAATGAGCAGTTCTTC. Its protein product is CASSTGTGGYNEQFF.

This clone was detected only once. J is TRBJ2-3 and V is TRBV5-6; D not resolved. Germline V gene sequence: CDR1 SGHDT, CDR2 YYEEEE. Trimming cost V 1 base and J 3 bases, with 9 bases left between them. This CDR3 comprises 14 residues. CDR3 sequence (DNA): TGTGCCAGCAGCTTGTCCATAGCTACAGATACGCAGTATTTT. Amino acids: CASSLSIATDTQYF. Full variable domain (outside the CDR3, taken from reference TRBV5-6 and TRBJ2-3): DAGVTQSPTHLIKTRGQQVTLRCSPKSGHDTVSWYQQALGQGPQFIFQYYEEEERQRGNFPDRFSGHQFPNYSSELNVNALLLGDSALYLCASSLSIATDTQYFGPGTRLTVL.

V usage is TRBV7-8 and J usage is TRBJ2-7, with D perhaps given as TRBD1 or TRBD2 (6 bases each). CDR3 length: 15 residues. Germline V gene data show CDR1 as SGHVS and CDR2 as FQNEAQ. V lost 3 bases, J lost 0 bases, and 12 bases lay in between. CDR3 coding DNA: TGTGCCAGCAGCTTGGTACAGGGAGGCTCCTACGAGCAGTACTTC. This translates into CASSLVQGGSYEQYF. Full variable domain (rest looked up from reference TRBV7-8 and TRBJ2-7): GAGVSQSPRYKVAKRGQDVALRCDPISGHVSLFWYQQALGQGPEFLTYFQNEAQLDKSGLPSDRFFAERPEGSVSTLKIQRTQQEDSAVYLCASSLVQGGSYEQYFGPGTRLTVT.

J is TRBJ2-5 and V is TRBV28; tentatively, D is TRBD1 (6 bases). Near its end, the DNA agrees better with TRBJ2-7, so the J call may be wrong. The germline V gene encodes CDR1 MDHEN and CDR2 SYDVKM. The CDR3 contains 15 residues. CDR3 sequence: CASSLVAGATYEQYF. In nucleotides, the CDR3 is TGTGCCAGCAGTTTGGTCGCAGGGGCCACTTACGAGCAGTACTTC.

J is TRBJ1-1 and V is TRBV29-1; the D gene is possibly TRBD1 (6 bases). Germline CDR1 is SQVTM and CDR2 is ANQGSEA. With 8 bases removed from V and 3 bases from J, the gap between germline ends came to 16 bases. This CDR3 has 13 amino acids. CDR3 sequence: CSSEGTLDTEAFF. The CDR3 nucleotides read TGCAGCTCTGAAGGGACACTAGACACTGAAGCTTTCTTT.

The chain links TRBV27 to TRBJ2-7; 14 nucleotides match TRBD2. V shed 0 bases and J 9 bases; nucleotides not matched to a gene: 4. Germline loops: CDR1 MNHEY, CDR2 SMNVEV (reference sequence). The CDR3 sequence is 15 residues long. The DNA for the CDR3 is TGTGCCAGCAGTTTATCAGGGACTAGCGGGAGCGGGCAGTACTTC. Encoded protein: CASSLSGTSGSGQYF.

This chain links TRBV20-1 with TRBJ2-3, with TRBD2 identical over 7 bases. The ends lost 6 bases at V and 13 bases at J; junction bases unmatched: 4. CDR3 length: 9 residues. The germline gives CDR1 DFQATT, CDR2 SNEGSKA (reference sequence). CDR3 coding DNA: TGCAGTGCCGGCGGGAGCAAGTATTTT. The encoded protein is CSAGGSKYF.

The V and J genes are TRBV7-2 and TRBJ2-1; 9 nucleotides match TRBD2. This CDR3 has 18 residues. V trimming: 0 bases; J trimming: 3 bases; junction bases outside the gene matches: 9. Germline V lookup: CDR1 SGHTA, CDR2 FQGNSA. Here the CDR3 reads CASSLARASGIRYNEQFF. CDR3 bases: TGTGCCAGCAGCTTAGCGCGGGCTAGCGGGATCCGCTACAATGAGCAGTTCTTC.

V usage is TRBV15 and J usage is TRBJ1-4; tentative D call: TRBD1 (5 bases). Germline loops: CDR1 LNHNV, CDR2 YYDKDF (reference sequence). CDR3 length equals 15 residues. V was shortened by 0 bases and J by 5 bases, with 10 bases between the two germline ends. DNA of the CDR3: TGTGCCACCAGCAGAGATTTGTGGGGCAATGAAAAACTGTTTTTT. Translation gives CATSRDLWGNEKLFF.

The chain uses TRBV27 and TRBJ1-2, with D tentatively TRBD1 (5 bases). Trimming stripped 5 bases from V and 7 bases from J, with 17 bases between. The germline CDR1 and CDR2 sequences are MNHEY and SMNVEV (reference sequence). The CDR3 is made up of 14 amino acids. The DNA of the CDR3 is TGTGCCAGCAGTCCCCTCTGGCAGGGTAGTGGCTACACCTTC. Protein sequence: CASSPLWQGSGYTF.

This chain uses TRBV27 with TRBJ1-2, with 12 bases lining up with TRBD1. Germline V gene sequence: CDR1 MNHEY, CDR2 SMNVEV (reference sequence). CDR3 size: 16 residues. Unmatched junction bases numbered 8, after V lost 5 bases and J lost 4 bases. CDR3 region: CASSPGQGAISYGYTF. The CDR3 DNA reads as TGTGCCAGCAGTCCGGGACAGGGGGCTATTAGCTATGGCTACACCTTC.

The rearrangement joins TRBV5-1 to TRBJ2-3, with a tentative D call TRBD1 (5 bases). In germline, CDR1 is SGHRS, CDR2 YFSETQ. CDR3 length equals 14 residues. The ends were cut back, 5 bases at V and 0 bases at J, with 10 bases in the middle. CDR3 bases: TGCGCCAGCAGACCACAGGCTAGCACAGATACGCAGTATTTT. Translated: CASRPQASTDTQYF.

This sequence joins TRBV18 and TRBJ1-2, with D perhaps matching TRBD1 (6 bases). The CDR3 has 13 amino acids. The germline gives CDR1 KGHSH, CDR2 LQKENI. The V and J ends lost 2 bases and 4 bases respectively, with 8 bases between them. The CDR3 spells CASSPTGSYGYTF. The CDR3 DNA reads as TGTGCCAGCTCACCAACAGGGAGCTATGGCTACACCTTC.